Presented here are 21 T cell receptor beta chains from one specimen sequenced in a study of blood T cell repertoires in COVID-19. The protocol was immunoSEQ multiplex PCR, while the TCRdb copy is restricted to in-frame clones and leaves out a portion. The table includes approximately 65,000 clones, roughly two thirds detected once. The sample consisted of PBMCs or T cells enriched from blood (not recorded which). The origin of the receptors is a woman between 55 and 75 years old who had been exposed to COVID-19.

This chain links TRBV6-5 with TRBJ2-5; 8 bases map to TRBD2. Germline CDR1 reads MNHEY; CDR2 reads SVGAGI. CDR3 length: 13 residues. V was clipped by 5 bases and J by 2 bases; unmatched bases: 1. CDR3: CASSPGGQETQYF. The CDR3 DNA follows: TGTGCCAGCAGTCCGGGGGGGCAAGAGACCCAGTACTTC.

V and J are TRBV10-1 and TRBJ2-2; D remains ambiguous. V lost 7 bases and J 5 bases, leaving 17 bases between the germline ends. Germline V gene data show CDR1 as WNHNN and CDR2 as SYGVQD (reference sequence). The CDR3 runs to 15 residues. In DNA, the CDR3 is TGCGCCAGCAATAAACAGCTACGTGCTACCGGGGAGCTGTTTTTT. Protein product: CASNKQLRATGELFF.

The chain uses TRBV11-2 and TRBJ1-1; D might be TRBD1 (5 bases). Trimming took off 4 bases at V and 5 bases at J, with 17 bases between the two ends. CDR3 length equals 15 residues. Germline CDR1 and CDR2: SGHAT and FQNNGV. The CDR3 DNA sequence: TGTGCCAGCAGCTGGGGGGTGGGCCGCAGGACTGAAGCTTTCTTT. It is translated as CASSWGVGRRTEAFF.

The rearrangement uses TRBV5-1 and TRBJ2-2; the D is unclear. The V and J ends lost 2 bases and 4 bases respectively, with 9 bases between them. The CDR3 sequence is 14 residues long. The V gene's germline CDR1 is SGHRS and CDR2 YFSETQ. The CDR3 spells CASSFDPGTGELFF. CDR3 nucleotides: TGCGCCAGCAGCTTCGACCCGGGCACCGGGGAGCTGTTTTTT.

The J gene is TRBJ1-3, the V gene TRBV7-9, with no clear D. Germline loops: CDR1 SEHNR, CDR2 FQNEAQ (reference sequence). The V end lost 4 bases, the J end lost 2 bases, and 18 bases lay between the germline ends. This CDR3 has 17 amino acids. CDR3 bases: TGTGCCAGCAGCTCAACCCCCCCGCAGGATCCTGGAAACACCATATATTTT. Translated, it gives CASSSTPPQDPGNTIYF.

The chain joins TRBV28 to TRBJ1-2, with D uncertain. Germline V gives CDR1 MDHEN, CDR2 SYDVKM. Trimming cost V 2 bases and J 7 bases, with 11 bases left between them. The CDR3 loop spans 13 amino acids. The CDR3 DNA reads TGTGCCAGCAGTTTAATCGCAGGTAGTGGCTACACCTTC. It is translated as CASSLIAGSGYTF.

This clone was seen a handful of times. This chain joins TRBV24-1 and TRBJ2-1, with TRBD2 matching over 9 bases. Germline V gene lookup returns CDR1 KGHDR and CDR2 SFDVKD. J was trimmed by 4 bases and V by 3 bases; bases with no gene match: 3. This CDR3 is built from 15 residues. The CDR3 protein is CATSDPGLAYNEQFF. The DNA of the CDR3 is TGTGCCACCAGTGATCCGGGACTAGCTTACAATGAGCAGTTCTTC.

The V and J genes are TRBV15 and TRBJ1-5; tentatively, D is TRBD1 (5 bases). The V end lost 2 bases, the J end lost 1 base, and 9 bases lay between the germline ends. The germline CDR1 and CDR2 sequences are LNHNV and YYDKDF (reference sequence). There are 15 residues in the CDR3. The CDR3 region has the DNA TGTGCCACCAGCAGATTACGACAGAGCAATCAGCCCCAGCATTTT. It codes for CATSRLRQSNQPQHF.

This sequence joins TRBV19 and TRBJ1-1, with no clear D. Germline-derived CDR1 and CDR2 are LNHDA and SQIVND (reference sequence). Trimming left V 6 bases short and J 8 bases short, with 16 bases between. The CDR3 has 13 residues. The CDR3 spells CASSVSKAREAFF. CDR3 DNA sequence: TGTGCCAGTAGCGTGAGCAAAGCGCGAGAAGCTTTCTTT.

DNA for the CDR3: TGTGCCAGCAGCCGTAACGCAGGGGGTAGCAATCAGCCCCAGCATTTT. Its protein is CASSRNAGGSNQPQHF. The chain employs TRBV7-2 and TRBJ1-5; 7 bases map to TRBD1. V lost 5 bases and J lost 0; bases outside the gene matches: 7. Germline CDR1 is SGHTA and CDR2 is FQGNSA. The CDR3 runs to 16 residues.

The chain has TRBV7-2 and TRBJ2-2; the match to TRBD2 covers 7 bases. This CDR3 is built from 14 residues. The junction had 7 bases not matched to a gene; V was cut back by 6 bases and J by 6 bases. Germline V CDR1 and CDR2: SGHTA, FQGNSA. The DNA for the CDR3 is TGTGCCAGCAGTTCCAAGCGGGGTCCCGGGGAGCTGTTTTTT. This codes for CASSSKRGPGELFF. Using reference TRBV7-2 and TRBJ2-2 for the parts outside the CDR3, the full variable domain is GAGVSQSPSNKVTEKGKDVELRCDPISGHTALYWYRQSLGQGLEFLIYFQGNSAPDKSGLPSDRFSAERTGGSVSTLTIQRTQQEDSAVYLCASSSKRGPGELFFGEGSRLTVL.

This chain connects TRBV27 to TRBJ2-5; 9 nucleotides align to TRBD2. Trimming removed 5 bases from V and 7 bases from J; junction bases left unmatched: 20. Germline V lookup: CDR1 MNHEY, CDR2 SMNVEV (reference sequence). The CDR3 extends over 18 amino acids. The CDR3 spells CASSPTTSGGQPWGTQYF. The CDR3 DNA follows: TGTGCCAGCAGTCCGACGACGAGCGGGGGGCAGCCCTGGGGGACCCAGTACTTC.

This clone is a singleton in its sample. V usage is TRBV4-3 and J usage is TRBJ2-2; D unresolved. Deletions cut 1 base from V and 8 bases from J, with 17 bases between. Looked up from germline, CDR1 is LGHNA and CDR2 is YSLEER. This CDR3 region has 16 residues. The CDR3 sequence is CASSQVPPVVEGELFF. In nucleotides, the CDR3 is TGCGCCAGCAGCCAAGTCCCCCCGGTGGTTGAAGGGGAGCTGTTTTTT.

This clone was recorded a few times. This sequence joins TRBV19 and TRBJ1-1, with D tentatively TRBD1 (5 bases). Trimming pared 1 base from V and 3 bases from J, leaving 9 bases between. From germline, CDR1 is LNHDA and CDR2 SQIVND (reference sequence). The CDR3 is 14 amino acids. CDR3 bases: TGTGCCAGTAGTATAGCGGGGGTGCACACTGAAGCTTTCTTT. It specifies CASSIAGVHTEAFF.

This clone was detected only a few times. This chain joins TRBV27 and TRBJ2-1, with 9 bases aligning to TRBD2. Germline trimming cut 6 bases from V and 5 bases from J; bases unmatched to any gene: 14. The germline gives CDR1 MNHEY, CDR2 SMNVEV (reference sequence). The CDR3 covers 17 residues. The CDR3 nucleotides are TGTGCCAGCAGCCCCACGCCGGGGACTAGCAGTAACAATGAGCAGTTCTTC. The encoded protein is CASSPTPGTSSNNEQFF.

This chain connects TRBV29-1 to TRBJ2-5; 10 positions agree with TRBD1. CDR1 SQVTM and CDR2 ANQGSEA come from the germline V gene. The CDR3 has 13 amino acids. V shed 6 bases, J shed 4 bases, and the junction held 5 bases outside the gene matches. In nucleotides, the CDR3 is TGCAGCGTCGACAGGGGGCGCCCAGAGACCCAGTACTTC. This codes for CSVDRGRPETQYF.

This clone was seen repeatedly, ten times or more. The chain uses TRBV25-1 and TRBJ2-7; D is possibly TRBD1 (6 bases). Germline V gene lookup returns CDR1 MGHDK and CDR2 SYGVNS. The CDR3 has 13 residues. Trimming took 2 bases from V and 5 from J, leaving 10 bases between them. The CDR3 nucleotides read TGTGCCAGCAGTGAACCACAGGGAAACGAGCAGTACTTC. This gives the protein CASSEPQGNEQYF.

This chain connects TRBV27 to TRBJ2-7; possible D gene TRBD2, 5 bases. The ends were cut back, 3 bases at V and 6 bases at J, with 15 bases in the middle. Germline assignment: CDR1 MNHEY and CDR2 SMNVEV (reference sequence). The length of the CDR3 is 14 residues. CDR3 protein: CASSFDLYSVEQYF. Written as DNA, the CDR3 is TGTGCCAGCAGTTTCGATCTGTATAGCGTCGAGCAGTACTTC.

The rearrangement joins TRBV27 to TRBJ1-1; D unclear. The germline V gene has CDR1 MNHEY and CDR2 SMNVEV (reference sequence). V was pared by 7 bases and J by 4 bases, with 10 bases between. The CDR3 totals 12 residues. The CDR3, as DNA: TGTGCCAGCATCTTCGGAGTCACTGAAGCTTTCTTT. Its translation is CASIFGVTEAFF.

J is TRBJ2-7 and V is TRBV19, with 8 positions matching TRBD1. Looked up from germline, CDR1 is LNHDA and CDR2 is SQIVND (reference sequence). The V gene end was trimmed by 3 bases and the J gene end by 1 base; junction bases not matched to a gene: 2. This CDR3 region has 14 residues. The CDR3 protein is CASSMDRVSYEQYF. DNA for the CDR3: TGTGCCAGTAGTATGGACAGGGTATCCTACGAGCAGTACTTC.

The chain combines TRBV5-4 with TRBJ2-3; TRBD2 agrees at 8 bases. This CDR3 region has 15 residues. With 6 bases clipped from V and 3 bases from J, the junction kept 9 bases outside the gene matches. Germline-derived CDR1 and CDR2 are SGHNT and YYREEE (reference sequence). In nucleotides, the CDR3 is TGTGCCAGCAAAACTCGGGGGGGCCCGACAGATACGCAGTATTTT. Translated, it gives CASKTRGGPTDTQYF.